These 21 T cell receptor beta chains share one sample of origin, sequenced in a study of T cells in Graves' hyperthyroidism and ophthalmopathy. Amplification of TCR beta CDR3 regions was performed using RNA transcripts as template. The study used the HTBI primer set for a first-round RT-PCR of the TCR CDR3. From the multiplex PCR reads, TCRdb called clonotypes with MiXCR, one entry per CDR3 protein. The sample includes over 300,000 distinct CDR3 sequences, around 14% of them seen just once. Sequencing input: blood. These receptor sequences come from a woman aged 55-69 years with Graves' hyperthyroidism.

V usage is TRBV20-1 and J usage is TRBJ2-7; 13 bases match TRBD2. This CDR3 region has 15 residues. Unmatched junction bases numbered 9, after V lost 3 bases and J lost 7 bases. Germline CDR1 DFQATT, CDR2 SNEGSKA (reference sequence). The DNA for the CDR3 is TGCAGTGCTAGTGACCCGACTAGCGGGAGGATAGAGCAGTACTTC. Its translation is CSASDPTSGRIEQYF.

This clonotype has just a few counts. The CDR3 DNA sequence: TGTGCCAGCAGCTTGGCCCCCCGTACAGCCGGGGAGCTGTTTTTT. Its protein product is CASSLAPRTAGELFF. The gene calls are TRBV5-4 and TRBJ2-2; D ambiguous. Trimming left V 0 bases short and J 6 bases short, with 12 bases between. From germline, CDR1 is SGHNT and CDR2 YYREEE (reference sequence). This CDR3 is 15 amino acids long.

This clonotype turned up a few times. The rearrangement uses TRBV10-1 and TRBJ2-1; weak D call: TRBD2 (5 bases). Per the germline V gene, CDR1 is WNHNN and CDR2 is SYGVQD (reference sequence). This CDR3 has 14 amino acids. V lost 4 bases to trimming and J lost 8 bases, with 15 bases between them. This CDR3 reads CASSAFSGRHEQFF. CDR3 nucleotides: TGCGCCAGCAGTGCCTTCAGCGGTAGGCATGAGCAGTTCTTC.

This clonotype was counted ten times or more. V is TRBV2 and J is TRBJ1-1; TRBD1 might be the D (6 bases). Trimming cost V 7 bases and J 3 bases, with 9 bases left between them. The germline CDR1 and CDR2 sequences are SNHLY and FYNNEI. This CDR3 has 12 amino acids. The CDR3: CASMDSHTEAFF. CDR3 in DNA: TGTGCCAGCATGGACAGCCACACTGAAGCTTTCTTT.

The chain carries TRBV5-1 and TRBJ2-1; D is unresolved. The CDR3 length is 13 residues. The germline CDR1 and CDR2 sequences are SGHRS and YFSETQ. V shed 6 bases and J shed 8 bases, with 15 bases lying between them. CDR3 in DNA: TGCGCCAGCAACGATCCTGGTCCAGATGAGCAGTTCTTC. It specifies CASNDPGPDEQFF.

This clonotype was counted ten times or more. The rearrangement uses TRBV24-1 and TRBJ2-1; weak D call: TRBD2 (5 bases). The CDR3 length is 15 residues. Germline CDR1 and CDR2: KGHDR and SFDVKD. The V and J ends lost 6 bases and 0 bases respectively, with 11 bases between them. CDR3 loop: CATSSGRRSYNEQFF. CDR3 nucleotide sequence: TGTGCCACCAGTAGTGGGAGACGCTCCTACAATGAGCAGTTCTTC.

This clonotype showed up just a few times. The CDR3 nucleotides read TGCGCCAGCAGTGAGTCGGGGGCGACCACCGGGGAGCTGTTTTTT. Translated: CASSESGATTGELFF. V gene TRBV10-1 combines with J gene TRBJ2-2; D possibly corresponds to TRBD1 (6 bases). Germline V gives CDR1 WNHNN, CDR2 SYGVQD (reference sequence). The CDR3 spans 15 residues. V lost 0 bases and J 4 bases, leaving 9 bases between the germline ends.

This clonotype appeared many times. The CDR3, as DNA: TGCAGTGCTCTCGGGAGTAGGGGATCTGAAGCTTTCTTT. It is translated as CSALGSRGSEAFF. This chain connects TRBV20-1 to TRBJ1-1, with D tentatively TRBD1 (5 bases). Germline CDR1 DFQATT, CDR2 SNEGSKA (reference sequence). Trimming shortened V by 5 bases and J by 6 bases, and 16 bases separated the two germline ends. The CDR3 has 13 amino acids.

V is TRBV14 and J is TRBJ1-1; D remains ambiguous. Germline-derived CDR1 and CDR2 are SGHDN and FVKESK. CDR3 length: 13 residues. Between the trimmed V and J ends, which lost 1 base and 8 bases, there was a span of 11 bases. CDR3 protein: CASSQVWSSEAFF. In DNA, the CDR3 is TGTGCCAGCAGCCAAGTTTGGTCGTCGGAAGCTTTCTTT. The full variable domain, completed using reference TRBV14 and TRBJ1-1, is EAGVTQFPSHSVIEKGQTVTLRCDPISGHDNLYWYRRVMGKEIKFLLHFVKESKQDESGMPNNRFLAERTGGTYSTLKVQPAELEDSGVYFCASSQVWSSEAFFGQGTRLTVV.

The chain is built from TRBV5-4 and TRBJ2-7; possible D gene TRBD1, 6 bases. The CDR3 is 12 amino acids. Germline V gene data show CDR1 as SGHNT and CDR2 as YYREEE (reference sequence). Trimming shortened V by 4 bases and J by 4 bases, and 9 bases separated the two germline ends. This CDR3 reads CASSRGQYEQYF. Written as DNA, the CDR3 is TGTGCCAGCAGCCGAGGACAGTACGAGCAGTACTTC.

This clonotype has at least ten counts. The rearrangement joins TRBV18 to TRBJ2-7; TRBD2 agrees at 7 bases. J gave up 0 bases and V 3 bases, and 8 bases lay outside the gene matches. This CDR3 is 16 amino acids long. Germline assignment: CDR1 KGHSH and CDR2 LQKENI. In DNA, the CDR3 is TGTGCCAGCTCACCGCCACAGCGGGAAAACTCCTACGAGCAGTACTTC. Its translation is CASSPPQRENSYEQYF. Looking up the rest from reference TRBV18 and TRBJ2-7 gives the full variable domain: NAGVMQNPRHLVRRRGQEARLRCSPMKGHSHVYWYRQLPEEGLKFMVYLQKENIIDESGMPKERFSAEFPKEGPSILRIQQVVRGDSAAYFCASSPPQRENSYEQYFGPGTRLTVT.

At least ten counts were recorded for this clonotype. The chain joins TRBV29-1 to TRBJ2-7; 7 bases are shared with TRBD1. This CDR3 comprises 13 residues. In germline, CDR1 is SQVTM, CDR2 ANQGSEA. J lost 2 bases, V lost 1 base, and 2 bases had no gene match. CDR3: CSVEGTGTYEQYF. CDR3 DNA sequence: TGCAGCGTTGAAGGGACAGGTACCTACGAGCAGTACTTC.

This clonotype was detected ten times or more. The V and J genes are TRBV5-6 and TRBJ1-5; 9 bases line up with TRBD1. Germline CDR1 is SGHDT and CDR2 is YYEEEE. Losses at the gene ends were 0 bases for V and 0 bases for J; bases not matched to a gene: 13. The CDR3 consists of 20 residues. CDR3 nucleotides: TGTGCCAGCAGCTTGGCCCCGGGACAGGGTTTGGATTTTAGCAATCAGCCCCAGCATTTT. This encodes CASSLAPGQGLDFSNQPQHF.

This clonotype was counted at least ten times. The chain combines TRBV12-3 or TRBV12-4 with TRBJ1-5, with 7 bases matching TRBD1. V dropped 10 bases and J dropped 5; count of bases not matched to a gene: 11. This CDR3 comprises 14 residues. The CDR3 is CATATGMFYQPQHF. As DNA, the CDR3 is TGTGCCACCGCGACAGGGATGTTTTATCAGCCCCAGCATTTT.

The V call is TRBV5-1, the J call TRBJ2-5, with D possibly TRBD1 on 6 matching bases. The CDR3 length is 13 residues. V gave up 7 bases and J gave up 1 base, with 11 bases separating them. Germline CDR1 reads SGHRS; CDR2 reads YFSETQ. In DNA form, the CDR3 reads TGCGCCAGCGGCAGGACAGCCCAAGAGACCCAGTACTTC. Amino acids: CASGRTAQETQYF.

This clonotype was counted ten times or more. The chain links TRBV5-6 to TRBJ1-1; D not resolved. The CDR3 has 12 amino acids. Germline-derived CDR1 and CDR2 are SGHDT and YYEEEE. The V end lost 0 bases, the J end lost 5 bases, and 5 bases lay between the germline ends. The CDR3 reads CASSLVGTEAFF. The CDR3 nucleotides are TGTGCCAGCAGCTTGGTGGGGACTGAAGCTTTCTTT.

This clonotype was seen repeatedly, ten times or more. V and J are TRBV18 and TRBJ2-5, with 10 bases identical to TRBD2. V shed 6 bases, J shed 3 bases, and the junction held 4 bases outside the gene matches. From germline, CDR1 is KGHSH and CDR2 LQKENI. CDR3 length: 14 residues. CDR3 region: CASSRGLAEETQYF. CDR3 DNA: TGTGCCAGCTCCCGAGGACTAGCGGAAGAGACCCAGTACTTC.

This clonotype was seen more than once but under ten times. This chain connects TRBV4-2 to TRBJ2-2; 7 bases are a match to TRBD1. Germline V gives CDR1 LGHNA, CDR2 YNFKEQ. The length of the CDR3 is 16 residues. J gave up 5 bases and V 3 bases, and 9 bases lay outside the gene matches. In DNA, the CDR3 is TGTGCCAGCAGCCAGGGCCCGGGACAGATGACCGGGGAGCTGTTTTTT. Translation: CASSQGPGQMTGELFF.

Ten or more counts support this clonotype. The rearrangement links TRBV2 to TRBJ2-7; weak D call: TRBD2 (6 bases). The CDR3 sequence is 14 residues long. Trimming removed 7 bases from V and 6 bases from J, with 19 bases in between. From germline, CDR1 is SNHLY and CDR2 FYNNEI. CDR3 sequence: CASTPRGGIAEQYF. For the CDR3, the DNA is TGTGCCAGCACCCCACGGGGAGGTATAGCCGAGCAGTACTTC.

This clonotype appeared a few times. V is TRBV19 and J is TRBJ2-5; D is unresolved. CDR3 length: 14 amino acids. V was pared by 3 bases and J by 3 bases, with 11 bases between. Germline V gives CDR1 LNHDA, CDR2 SQIVND (reference sequence). The CDR3 DNA reads as TGTGCCAGTAGTATGGGCCACCGAGAAGAGACCCAGTACTTC. Its protein product is CASSMGHREETQYF. Looking up the rest from reference TRBV19 and TRBJ2-5 gives the full variable domain: DGGITQSPKYLFRKEGQNVTLSCEQNLNHDAMYWYRQDPGQGLRLIYYSQIVNDFQKGDIAEGYSVSREKKESFPLTVTSAQKNPTAFYLCASSMGHREETQYFGPGTRLLVL.

This clonotype showed up many times. The CDR3 region has the DNA TGTGCCTGGACTAGCGGAGCTCGTCCCCTGAACACCGGGGAGCTGTTTTTT. Translating it yields CAWTSGARPLNTGELFF. J is TRBJ2-2 and V is TRBV30; the match to TRBD2 covers 7 bases. The junction had 12 bases not matched to a gene; V was cut back by 4 bases and J by 1 base. The germline V gene encodes CDR1 GTSNPN and CDR2 SVGIG (reference sequence). CDR3 length: 17 amino acids. Full variable domain (remainder filled in from reference TRBV30 and TRBJ2-2): SQTIHQWPATLVQPVGSPLSLECTVEGTSNPNLYWYRQAAGRGLQLLFYSVGIGQISSEVPQNLSASRPQDRQFILSSKKLLLSDSGFYLCAWTSGARPLNTGELFFGEGSRLTVL.